Following are 22 T cell receptor beta chains from one sample sequenced in a study of early T cells in non-severe SARS-CoV-2 infection. TCRdb re-called the 5' RACE reads through MiXCR, storing one row per CDR3 protein. The table records approximately 89,000 distinct CDR3 sequences, more than 12% of them present only once. Sequencing was carried out using whole blood. Receptors were obtained from an adult who was a healthcare worker with PCR-confirmed SARS-CoV-2 infection or an uninfected control (not recorded which).

The chain carries TRBV29-1 and TRBJ1-1; tentatively, D is TRBD1 (5 bases). This CDR3 is built from 11 residues. CDR1 and CDR2 (germline): SQVTM, ANQGSEA. V was clipped by 5 bases and J by 6 bases, with 10 bases between them. CDR3 in DNA: TGCAGCGTTCCCTGGGGGTCTGAAGCTTTCTTT. Its protein product is CSVPWGSEAFF.

This clonotype has ten or more counts. The chain is built from TRBV7-2 and TRBJ2-5, with TRBD2 as a possible D gene (6 bases). Germline lookup yields CDR1 SGHTA and CDR2 FQGNSA. CDR3 length: 15 residues. Between the trimmed V and J ends, which lost 4 bases and 0 bases, there was a span of 12 bases. The CDR3 reads CASSWRAGYQETQYF. For the CDR3, the DNA is TGTGCCAGCAGCTGGCGGGCGGGGTACCAAGAGACCCAGTACTTC.

This clonotype was counted between two and nine times. The germline gene is not matched at one end of the junction; a read error may be the cause. The V and J genes are TRBV20-1 and TRBJ2-7; D is ambiguous. Germline V gene lookup returns CDR1 DFQATT and CDR2 SNEGSKA (reference sequence). This CDR3 region has 14 residues. The CDR3 region has the DNA TGCAGTGCCCTTGGACCCGATCTGTCCTCCGAGCAGTACTTC. As protein: CSALGPDLSSEQYF.

This clonotype was observed many times. CDR3 loop: CSVRGVGGNTIYF. The CDR3 region has the DNA TGCAGCGTTCGGGGGGTCGGTGGAAACACCATATATTTT. The rearrangement joins TRBV29-1 to TRBJ1-3; possible D gene TRBD1, 5 bases. The CDR3 has 13 amino acids. Germline-derived CDR1 and CDR2 are SQVTM and ANQGSEA. Deletions cut 5 bases from V and 3 bases from J, with 11 bases between.

This chain joins TRBV5-8 and TRBJ2-1; TRBD1 matches at 9 bases. Unmatched junction bases numbered 19, after V lost 7 bases and J lost 8 bases. The CDR3 consists of 17 residues. The V gene's germline CDR1 is SGHTS and CDR2 YDEGEE. CDR3 sequence reads: CASPDRTGEGLADEQFF. The DNA for the CDR3 is TGTGCCAGCCCGGACAGGACAGGGGAGGGGTTGGCAGATGAGCAGTTCTTC.

The table lists this clonotype with a few counts. The CDR3 nucleotides read TGTGCCAGCAGTCTCCTGGCCGGGACAGAAAATGAGCAGTTCTTC. Its translation: CASSLLAGTENEQFF. V usage is TRBV6-1 and J usage is TRBJ2-1, with 7 bases identical to TRBD1. The V segment lost 5 bases and the J segment 7 bases; nucleotides outside the gene matches: 11. Looked up from germline, CDR1 is MNHNS and CDR2 is SASEGT. This CDR3 has 15 amino acids.

This clonotype was recorded many times. This chain joins TRBV15 and TRBJ1-1, with D hard to call. In germline, CDR1 is LNHNV, CDR2 YYDKDF (reference sequence). V was shortened by 0 bases and J by 3 bases, with 14 bases between the two germline ends. CDR3 length: 16 residues. CDR3 DNA sequence: TGTGCCACCAGCAGAGATTACAACCCGACGGACACTGAAGCTTTCTTT. Translated, it gives CATSRDYNPTDTEAFF. The whole variable domain, remainder taken from reference TRBV15 and TRBJ1-1, is DAMVIQNPRYQVTQFGKPVTLSCSQTLNHNVMYWYQQKSSQAPKLLFHYYDKDFNNEADTPDNFQSRRPNTSFCFLDIRSPGLGDTAMYLCATSRDYNPTDTEAFFGQGTRLTVV.

The chain employs TRBV13 and TRBJ2-2, with D possibly TRBD2 on 5 matching bases. The CDR3 loop spans 16 amino acids. V lost 0 bases to trimming and J lost 5 bases, with 13 bases between them. From germline, CDR1 is PRHDT and CDR2 FYEKMQ (reference sequence). In DNA, the CDR3 is TGTGCCAGCAGCTTAGGTCGGGGTGGTCGAACCGGGGAGCTGTTTTTT. This sequence encodes CASSLGRGGRTGELFF.

This chain uses TRBV20-1 with TRBJ1-2, with D hard to call. The V gene lost 0 bases and the J gene lost 9 bases, with 14 bases spanning the gap. The germline CDR1 and CDR2 sequences are DFQATT and SNEGSKA (reference sequence). The CDR3 is made up of 13 amino acids. For the CDR3, the DNA is TGCAGTGCTAGAGAGTCTTTCCCTGAAAGCTACACCTTC. It encodes CSARESFPESYTF.

This clonotype has just a few counts. Germline is not matched at one junction end, which may reflect a read error. V and J are TRBV20-1 and TRBJ1-5, with 7 bases fitting TRBD1. This CDR3 region has 15 residues. Germline V gene lookup returns CDR1 DFQATT and CDR2 SNEGSKA (reference sequence). Written as DNA, the CDR3 is TGCAGTGCCAGAGACCCCAGGGGGGACGATCAGCCCCAGCATTTT. Protein product: CSARDPRGDDQPQHF.

This clonotype has ten or more counts. The chain recombines TRBV29-1 with TRBJ2-5; perhaps TRBD2 as D (5 bases). The ends were cut back, 4 bases at V and 5 bases at J, with 11 bases in the middle. The germline V gene has CDR1 SQVTM and CDR2 ANQGSEA. The CDR3 is 12 residues long. The chain's CDR3 is CSVGSGVETQYF. The CDR3 nucleotides are TGCAGCGTTGGATCCGGGGTGGAGACCCAGTACTTC.

The sample holds many counts of this clonotype. The J gene is TRBJ1-5, the V gene TRBV30, with D possibly TRBD1 on 5 matching bases. Germline V gene sequence: CDR1 GTSNPN, CDR2 SVGIG (reference sequence). This CDR3 is built from 15 residues. V dropped 3 bases and J dropped 4 bases, with 16 bases sitting between them. CDR3 in DNA: TGTGCCTGGAGCTCTGGGGGTTCTCGGAATCAGCCCCAGCATTTT. Protein sequence: CAWSSGGSRNQPQHF.

This clonotype was detected a few times. This sequence joins TRBV29-1 and TRBJ2-1; 11 nucleotides line up with TRBD2. The CDR3 extends over 18 amino acids. Germline lookup yields CDR1 SQVTM and CDR2 ANQGSEA. V trimming: 4 bases; J trimming: 6 bases; junction bases outside the gene matches: 17. The CDR3 DNA reads TGCAGCGTTGTGCGTGTCACTAGCGGGAGCCCGTTACGCAATGAGCAGTTCTTC. It translates to CSVVRVTSGSPLRNEQFF.

J is TRBJ2-1 and V is TRBV11-3; D is unresolved. The V end lost 5 bases, the J end lost 7 bases, and 15 bases lay between the germline ends. The germline gives CDR1 SGHNT, CDR2 YENEEA. CDR3 size: 14 residues. The CDR3 DNA reads as TGTGCCAGCAGCCCGGTCCTCTGGCGGAATGAGCAGTTCTTC. It is translated as CASSPVLWRNEQFF.

The rearrangement links TRBV9 to TRBJ2-1; no clear D. Germline loops: CDR1 SGDLS, CDR2 YYNGEE. The V end was cut by 2 bases, the J end by 7 bases, with 7 bases between. The CDR3 is 12 residues long. This chain's CDR3 is CASSVLGNEQFF. In nucleotides, the CDR3 is TGTGCCAGCAGCGTGTTGGGGAATGAGCAGTTCTTC.

The chain recombines TRBV20-1 with TRBJ2-3, with D hard to call. V lost 3 bases and J 1 base, leaving 5 bases between the germline ends. The CDR3 is 12 amino acids. Germline V lookup: CDR1 DFQATT, CDR2 SNEGSKA (reference sequence). Written as DNA, the CDR3 is TGCAGTGCTAGCGTTGGCACAGATACGCAGTATTTT. Its translation is CSASVGTDTQYF.

This chain connects TRBV29-1 to TRBJ1-1; a possible D gene is TRBD1 (5 bases). This CDR3 has 15 residues. The V gene lost 6 bases and the J gene lost 0 bases, with 17 bases spanning the gap. The germline gives CDR1 SQVTM, CDR2 ANQGSEA. CDR3: CSVSGTEHMNTEAFF. The CDR3 DNA reads TGCAGCGTATCCGGGACCGAACACATGAACACTGAAGCTTTCTTT.

The rearrangement joins TRBV19 to TRBJ1-2, with TRBD1 matching over 7 bases. The CDR3 has 14 amino acids. J was trimmed by 3 bases and V by 3 bases; bases with no gene match: 4. Germline assignment: CDR1 LNHDA and CDR2 SQIVND (reference sequence). The CDR3 DNA sequence: TGTGCCAGTAGTATCCTCGGGACAGACTATGGCTACACCTTC. Protein product: CASSILGTDYGYTF.

This clonotype was counted ten times or more. This sequence joins TRBV7-3 and TRBJ2-2; maybe TRBD1 (6 bases). The V end lost 6 bases, the J end lost 3 bases, and 11 bases lay between the germline ends. The CDR3 has 14 residues. Germline values: CDR1 SGHTA, CDR2 FQGTGA. CDR3 sequence: CASRPRGDTGELFF. In DNA, the CDR3 is TGTGCCAGCAGGCCCAGGGGAGACACCGGGGAGCTGTTTTTT.

This clonotype was counted a few times. CDR3 amino acids: CASSGDTFGEQYF. The CDR3 DNA follows: TGTGCCAGCAGTGGGGACACCTTTGGAGAGCAGTACTTC. The chain recombines TRBV27 with TRBJ2-7, with TRBD1 as a possible D gene (6 bases). The CDR3 sequence is 13 residues long. Trimming removed 5 bases at V and 7 bases at J, with 15 bases between. CDR1 is MNHEY, CDR2 SMNVEV, per germline (reference sequence).

A few counts support this clonotype. The CDR3 nucleotides read TGTGCCAGCAGCTTAGAGCGACAGAATGAAAAACTGTTTTTT. Protein product: CASSLERQNEKLFF. J is TRBJ1-4 and V is TRBV11-2, with D perhaps matching TRBD1 (5 bases). V lost 0 bases, J lost 5 bases, and 7 bases lay in between. The CDR3 contains 14 residues. The V gene's germline CDR1 is SGHAT and CDR2 FQNNGV.

This clonotype occurred a few times. The chain joins TRBV4-2 to TRBJ2-7; 8 bases agree with TRBD2. The length of the CDR3 is 15 residues. Germline V gene data show CDR1 as LGHNA and CDR2 as YNFKEQ. V shed 3 bases and J 2 bases; nucleotides not matched to a gene: 6. The CDR3 DNA follows: TGTGCCAGCAGCCAGCCGGGACTAGGGACCTACGAGCAGTACTTC. This translates into CASSQPGLGTYEQYF.